A single sample gave rise to the 21 T cell receptor beta chains below, sequenced in a study of shared clonotypes between healthy human individuals. The repertoire was sequenced with immunoSEQ multiplex PCR; TCRdb's copy has only in-frame clones and lacks some. The sample records 2 million to 2.5 million clones, more than 90% being singletons. Sequenced: naive CD4+ T cells sorted from blood. Specified subset: CD45RA+ positively selected. The receptors shown here come from a man aged 18 to 29 in good health.

The rearrangement uses TRBV5-4 and TRBJ2-2; D ambiguous. CDR1 is SGHNT, CDR2 YYREEE, per germline (reference sequence). The V end was cut by 0 bases, the J end by 6 bases, with 6 bases between. The CDR3 is made up of 13 amino acids. CDR3 sequence reads: CASSLGLPGELFF. CDR3 bases: TGTGCCAGCAGCTTGGGACTGCCCGGGGAGCTGTTTTTT.

The chain carries TRBV7-3 and TRBJ1-6, with 7 positions matching TRBD1. The CDR3 sequence is 15 residues long. CDR1 is SGHTA and CDR2 is FQGTGA in the germline V gene. The V segment lost 2 bases and the J segment 7 bases; nucleotides outside the gene matches: 5. In DNA, the CDR3 is TGTGCCAGCAGCTTATTGGGACAGACCAATTCACCCCTCCACTTT. Translated: CASSLLGQTNSPLHF. Drawing the rest from reference TRBV7-3 and TRBJ1-6, the complete variable domain is GAGVSQTPSNKVTEKGKYVELRCDPISGHTALYWYRQSLGQGPEFLIYFQGTGAADDSGLPNDRFFAVRPEGSVSTLKIQRTERGDSAVYLCASSLLGQTNSPLHFGNGTRLTVT.

This chain joins TRBV2 and TRBJ1-1; the D gene is possibly TRBD1 (5 bases). Germline CDR1 reads SNHLY; CDR2 reads FYNNEI. CDR3 length equals 13 residues. V was clipped by 6 bases and J by 10 bases, with 18 bases between them. The CDR3 loop reads CASSPVAGTSAFF. The DNA for the CDR3 is TGTGCCAGCAGCCCAGTAGCCGGGACCTCAGCTTTCTTT.

V gene TRBV6-6 combines with J gene TRBJ2-2, with 7 bases aligning to TRBD2. Germline CDR1 reads MNHNY; CDR2 reads SVGAGI (reference sequence). This CDR3 is 15 amino acids long. Germline trimming cut 9 bases from V and 4 bases from J; bases unmatched to any gene: 11. The CDR3 loop is CASKEGTTITGELFF. CDR3 sequence (DNA): TGTGCCAGTAAGGAAGGGACTACCATCACCGGGGAGCTGTTTTTT.

The V call is TRBV20-1, the J call TRBJ1-2, with D unresolved. CDR1 is DFQATT, CDR2 SNEGSKA, per germline (reference sequence). This CDR3 contains 11 residues. Trimming cost V 5 bases and J 6 bases, with 10 bases left between them. The CDR3 sequence is CSARRVDGYTF. In nucleotides, the CDR3 is TGCAGTGCTCGAAGAGTAGATGGCTACACCTTC.

The chain uses TRBV4-3 and TRBJ2-1; D not certain. The CDR3 spans 14 residues. Trimming shortened V by 0 bases and J by 12 bases, and 15 bases separated the two germline ends. Germline V gene sequence: CDR1 LGHNA, CDR2 YSLEER. CDR3 sequence reads: CASSQDTGRVGQFF. Here the CDR3 DNA reads TGCGCCAGCAGCCAAGATACGGGCCGGGTCGGGCAGTTCTTC.

The chain is built from TRBV5-1 and TRBJ2-7, with 7 bases lining up with TRBD2. V was pared by 5 bases and J by 0 bases, with 8 bases of the junction left unmatched. The CDR3 runs to 15 residues. CDR1 is SGHRS, CDR2 YFSETQ, per germline. In DNA form, the CDR3 reads TGCGCCAGCAGAAGGGCGGGGGTCCTCTCCTACGAGCAGTACTTC. Translating it yields CASRRAGVLSYEQYF.

The J gene is TRBJ1-5, the V gene TRBV5-6, with 11 bases that match TRBD1. CDR1 is SGHDT, CDR2 YYEEEE, per germline. This CDR3 is 17 amino acids long. V lost 1 base to trimming and J lost 1 base; unmatched junction nucleotides: 4. The CDR3 loop reads CASSLRTGGGSNQPQHF. As DNA, the CDR3 is TGTGCCAGCAGCTTGCGGACAGGGGGCGGGAGCAATCAGCCCCAGCATTTT.

The CDR3 region has the DNA TGTGCCAGCAGTGAACAGGCGGGCGGCTATGGCTACACCTTC. Amino acid sequence: CASSEQAGGYGYTF. The chain couples TRBV6-1 to TRBJ1-2, with D unclear. V lost 2 bases, J lost 4 bases, and 11 bases lay in between. Germline V lookup: CDR1 MNHNS, CDR2 SASEGT. The CDR3 spans 14 residues.

The chain couples TRBV10-1 to TRBJ2-4, with TRBD1 matching 9 bases. The CDR3 sequence is 13 residues long. The V gene end was trimmed by 4 bases and the J gene end by 7 bases; junction bases not matched to a gene: 2. Germline V CDR1 and CDR2: WNHNN, SYGVQD (reference sequence). CDR3 in amino acids: CASSGTGANIQYF. The DNA of the CDR3 is TGCGCCAGCAGTGGGACAGGGGCTAACATTCAGTACTTC.

This chain joins TRBV15 and TRBJ2-2, with D perhaps matching TRBD1 or TRBD2 (5 bases each). This CDR3 spans 16 amino acids. V was trimmed by 5 bases and J by 1 base, leaving 14 bases between them. Germline lookup yields CDR1 LNHNV and CDR2 YYDKDF (reference sequence). CDR3 in DNA: TGTGCCACCAGCTCCTGGGGGACGGGGAACACCGGGGAGCTGTTTTTT. Translating it yields CATSSWGTGNTGELFF.

The J gene is TRBJ1-1, the V gene TRBV6-5; D remains ambiguous. Germline-derived CDR1 and CDR2 are MNHEY and SVGAGI. The ends were cut back, 5 bases at V and 4 bases at J, with 17 bases in the middle. The CDR3 is made up of 15 amino acids. CDR3 amino acids: CASSRIVLGPTEAFF. For the CDR3, the DNA is TGTGCCAGCAGTCGTATAGTTCTAGGGCCCACTGAAGCTTTCTTT.

Comments on this clone: The same CDR3 also results from other DNA sequences found in this sample. In DNA, the CDR3 is TGCGCCAGCAGCCAAGATAGACTAGCGGACTACAATGAGCAGTTCTTC. Its protein is CASSQDRLADYNEQFF. The rearrangement joins TRBV4-3 to TRBJ2-1; 9 bases match TRBD2. Trimming cost V 0 bases and J 3 bases; bases outside gene matches: 3. The germline V gene encodes CDR1 LGHNA and CDR2 YSLEER. The CDR3 is 16 amino acids.

Regarding this clone: Other DNA sequences within the sample encode an identical CDR3. The V gene is TRBV5-1, the J gene TRBJ2-5; the D gene is possibly TRBD1 (8 bases). Germline lookup yields CDR1 SGHRS and CDR2 YFSETQ. V was trimmed by 4 bases and J by 2 bases, leaving 15 bases between them. The CDR3 consists of 15 residues. The CDR3 nucleotides read TGCGCCAGCAGCGAAGGACAGGGAGGGCAAGAGACCCAGTACTTC. Its protein product is CASSEGQGGQETQYF.

The sample holds one count of this clone. The rearrangement joins TRBV19 to TRBJ2-1; D is unresolved. The length of the CDR3 is 15 residues. CDR1 is LNHDA and CDR2 is SQIVND in the germline V gene (reference sequence). Trimming took 3 bases from V and 7 from J, leaving 16 bases between them. The CDR3, as DNA: TGTGCCAGTAGTATCCGGGCCGAATTTGGGAATGAGCAGTTCTTC. Protein sequence: CASSIRAEFGNEQFF.

Notes on this clone: Different DNA sequences within this sample yield the same CDR3. The CDR3 coding sequence is TGTGCCTGGAGTTCAGGGGGGGGTCAGCCCCAGCATTTT. It yields the protein CAWSSGGGQPQHF. This chain joins TRBV30 and TRBJ1-5, with 7 bases lining up with TRBD1. In germline, CDR1 is GTSNPN, CDR2 SVGIG (reference sequence). The CDR3 is 13 amino acids. The ends lost 2 bases at V and 6 bases at J; junction bases unmatched: 4.

The chain links TRBV18 to TRBJ2-7, with TRBD2 matching 16 bases. CDR1 and CDR2 (germline): KGHSH, LQKENI. The CDR3 has 15 amino acids. V trimming: 5 bases; J trimming: 6 bases; junction bases outside the gene matches: 4. CDR3 protein: CASSLGTSGRAEQYF. The CDR3 region has the DNA TGTGCCAGCTCATTGGGGACTAGCGGGAGGGCCGAGCAGTACTTC.

A note on this clone: Distinct nucleotide sequences in the sample also encode this CDR3. The V and J genes are TRBV7-9 and TRBJ2-7, with D possibly TRBD2 on 5 matching bases. The germline V gene encodes CDR1 SEHNR and CDR2 FQNEAQ (reference sequence). V was pared by 5 bases and J by 0 bases, with 11 bases between. The CDR3 spans 14 residues. The CDR3 reads CASSPTGDSYEQYF. DNA of the CDR3: TGTGCCAGCAGCCCAACCGGGGACTCCTACGAGCAGTACTTC. Filled out from reference TRBV7-9 and TRBJ2-7, the complete variable domain reads DTGVSQNPRHKITKRGQNVTFRCDPISEHNRLYWYRQTLGQGPEFLTYFQNEAQLEKSRLLSDRFSAERPKGSFSTLEIQRTEQGDSAMYLCASSPTGDSYEQYFGPGTRLTVT.

V and J are TRBV2 and TRBJ1-1; 9 bases map to TRBD1. The germline gives CDR1 SNHLY, CDR2 FYNNEI. Losses at the gene ends were 5 bases for V and 5 bases for J; bases not matched to a gene: 6. This CDR3 spans 14 amino acids. CDR3 residues: CASSTGGSVTEAFF. DNA of the CDR3: TGTGCCAGCAGTACAGGGGGCTCGGTTACTGAAGCTTTCTTT.

The CDR3: CASSVTAEVNSPLHF. Written as DNA, the CDR3 is TGTGCCAGCAGCGTAACGGCAGAAGTAAATTCACCCCTCCACTTT. The chain is built from TRBV9 and TRBJ1-6; no definite D call. V lost 1 base to trimming and J lost 7 bases, with 12 bases between them. Germline V gene sequence: CDR1 SGDLS, CDR2 YYNGEE. The CDR3 consists of 15 residues.

This clone appeared once. Additional DNA sequences in this sample encode the identical CDR3. V and J are TRBV5-1 and TRBJ2-7; 10 bases are a match to TRBD2. This CDR3 comprises 14 residues. Germline V gives CDR1 SGHRS, CDR2 YFSETQ. The V gene end was trimmed by 3 bases and the J gene end by 5 bases; junction bases not matched to a gene: 5. CDR3 nucleotide sequence: TGCGCCAGCAGCTCGACTAGCGGGTCGAACGAGCAGTACTTC. Protein sequence: CASSSTSGSNEQYF.